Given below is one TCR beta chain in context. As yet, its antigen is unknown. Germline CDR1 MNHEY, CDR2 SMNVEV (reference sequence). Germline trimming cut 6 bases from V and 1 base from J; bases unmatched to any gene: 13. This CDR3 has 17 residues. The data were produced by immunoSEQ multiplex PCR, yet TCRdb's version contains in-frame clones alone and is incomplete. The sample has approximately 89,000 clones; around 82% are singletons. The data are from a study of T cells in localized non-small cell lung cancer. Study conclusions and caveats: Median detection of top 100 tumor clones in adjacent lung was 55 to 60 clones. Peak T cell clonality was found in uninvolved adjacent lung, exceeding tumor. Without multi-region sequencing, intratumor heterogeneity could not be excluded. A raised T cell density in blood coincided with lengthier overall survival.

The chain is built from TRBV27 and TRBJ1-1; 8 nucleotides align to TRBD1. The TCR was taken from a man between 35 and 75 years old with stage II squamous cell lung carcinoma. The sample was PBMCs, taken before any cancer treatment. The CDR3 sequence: CASSRDRGLIGNTEAFF. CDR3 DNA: TGTGCCAGCAGCCGTGACAGGGGTCTAATTGGGAACACTGAAGCTTTCTTT.